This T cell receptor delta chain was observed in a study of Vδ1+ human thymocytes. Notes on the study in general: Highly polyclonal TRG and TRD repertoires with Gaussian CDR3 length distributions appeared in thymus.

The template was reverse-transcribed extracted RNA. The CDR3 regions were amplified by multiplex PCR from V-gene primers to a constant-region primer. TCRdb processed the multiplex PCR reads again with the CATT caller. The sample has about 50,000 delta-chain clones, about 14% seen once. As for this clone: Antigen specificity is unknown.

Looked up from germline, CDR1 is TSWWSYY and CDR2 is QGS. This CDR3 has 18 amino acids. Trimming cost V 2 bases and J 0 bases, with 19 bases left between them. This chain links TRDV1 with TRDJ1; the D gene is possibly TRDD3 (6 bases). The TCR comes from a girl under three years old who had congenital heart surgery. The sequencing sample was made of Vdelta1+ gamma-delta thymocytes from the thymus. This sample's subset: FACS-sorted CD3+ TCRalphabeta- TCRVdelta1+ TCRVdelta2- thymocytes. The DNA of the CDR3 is TGTGCTCTTGGGGAATATATCAGAGGGGGACCCCACACCGATAAACTCATCTTT. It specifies CALGEYIRGGPHTDKLIF.